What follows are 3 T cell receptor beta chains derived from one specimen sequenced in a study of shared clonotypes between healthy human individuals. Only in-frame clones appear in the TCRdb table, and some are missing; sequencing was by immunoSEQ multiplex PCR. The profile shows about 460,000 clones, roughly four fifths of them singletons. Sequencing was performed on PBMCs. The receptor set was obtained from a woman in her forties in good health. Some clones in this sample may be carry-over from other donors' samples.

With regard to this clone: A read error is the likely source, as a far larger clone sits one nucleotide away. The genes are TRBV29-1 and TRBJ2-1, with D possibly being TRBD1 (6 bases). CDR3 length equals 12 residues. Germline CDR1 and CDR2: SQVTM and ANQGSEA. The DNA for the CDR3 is TGCGGCGCTTATACAGGGTACAATGAGCAGTTCTTC. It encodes CGAYTGYNEQFF.

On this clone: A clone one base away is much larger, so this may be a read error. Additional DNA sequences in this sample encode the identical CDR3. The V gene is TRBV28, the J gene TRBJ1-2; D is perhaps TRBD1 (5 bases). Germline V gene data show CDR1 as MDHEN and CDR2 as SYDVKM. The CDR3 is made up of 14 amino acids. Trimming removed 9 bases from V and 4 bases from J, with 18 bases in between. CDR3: CASSAPPRAYGYTF. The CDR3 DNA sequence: TGTGCCAGTAGTGCCCCCCCCAGGGCCTATGGCTACACCTTC.

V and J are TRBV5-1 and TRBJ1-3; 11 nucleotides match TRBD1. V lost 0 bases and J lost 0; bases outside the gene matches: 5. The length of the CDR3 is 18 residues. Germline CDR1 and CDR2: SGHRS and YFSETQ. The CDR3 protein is CASSLGGQGALSGNTIYF. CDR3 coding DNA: TGCGCCAGCAGCTTGGGAGGACAGGGGGCCCTCTCTGGAAACACCATATATTTT.